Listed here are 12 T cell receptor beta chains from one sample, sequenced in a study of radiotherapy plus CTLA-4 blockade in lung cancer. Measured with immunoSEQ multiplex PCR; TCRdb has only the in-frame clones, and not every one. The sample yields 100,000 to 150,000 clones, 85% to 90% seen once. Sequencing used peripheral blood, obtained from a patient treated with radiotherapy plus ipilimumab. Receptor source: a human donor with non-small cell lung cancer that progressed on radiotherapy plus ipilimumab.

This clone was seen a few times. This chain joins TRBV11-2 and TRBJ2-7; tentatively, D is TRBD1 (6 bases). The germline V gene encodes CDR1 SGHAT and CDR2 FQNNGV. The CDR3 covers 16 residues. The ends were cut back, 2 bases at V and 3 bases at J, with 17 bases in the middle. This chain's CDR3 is CASSLRTGDMNYEQYF. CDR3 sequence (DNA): TGTGCCAGCAGCTTACGAACCGGGGACATGAACTACGAGCAGTACTTC.

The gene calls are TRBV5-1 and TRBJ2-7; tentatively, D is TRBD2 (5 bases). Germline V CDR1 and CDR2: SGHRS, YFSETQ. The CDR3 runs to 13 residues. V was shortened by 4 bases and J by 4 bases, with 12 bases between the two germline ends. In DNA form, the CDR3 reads TGCGCCAGCAGCCCCCTCGAGGGTTACGAGCAGTACTTC. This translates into CASSPLEGYEQYF.

The CDR3 loop is CASSLTGGPNYGYTF. CDR3 in DNA: TGTGCCAGCAGCTTAACAGGGGGCCCTAACTATGGCTACACCTTC. This chain links TRBV7-3 with TRBJ1-2, with TRBD1 matching over 7 bases. The V gene end was trimmed by 0 bases and the J gene end by 0 bases; junction bases not matched to a gene: 1. CDR3 length: 15 amino acids. Germline loops: CDR1 SGHTA, CDR2 FQGTGA.

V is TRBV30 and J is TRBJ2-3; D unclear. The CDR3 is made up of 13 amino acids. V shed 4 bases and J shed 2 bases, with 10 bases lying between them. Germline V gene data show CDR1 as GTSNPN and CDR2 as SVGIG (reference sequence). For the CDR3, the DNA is TGTGCCTGGACTAGAGCCATCACAGATACGCAGTATTTT. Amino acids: CAWTRAITDTQYF.

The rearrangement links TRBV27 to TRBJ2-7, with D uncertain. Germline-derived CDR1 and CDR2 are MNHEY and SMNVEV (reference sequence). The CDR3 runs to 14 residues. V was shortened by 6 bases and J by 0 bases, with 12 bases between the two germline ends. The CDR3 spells CASSWDSSSYEQYF. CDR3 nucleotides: TGTGCCAGCAGCTGGGATTCGAGCTCCTACGAGCAGTACTTC.

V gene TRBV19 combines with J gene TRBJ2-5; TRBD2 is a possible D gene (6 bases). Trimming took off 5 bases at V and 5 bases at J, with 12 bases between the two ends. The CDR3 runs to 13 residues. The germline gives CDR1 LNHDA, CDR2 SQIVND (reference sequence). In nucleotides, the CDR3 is TGTGCCAGTAGTTTTAGGGACTTTGAGACCCAGTACTTC. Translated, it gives CASSFRDFETQYF.

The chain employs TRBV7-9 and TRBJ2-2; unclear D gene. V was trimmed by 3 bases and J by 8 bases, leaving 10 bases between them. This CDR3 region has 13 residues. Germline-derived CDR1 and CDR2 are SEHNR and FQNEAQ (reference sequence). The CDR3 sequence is CASSFVEVGELFF. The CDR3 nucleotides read TGTGCCAGCAGCTTTGTTGAGGTTGGGGAGCTGTTTTTT.

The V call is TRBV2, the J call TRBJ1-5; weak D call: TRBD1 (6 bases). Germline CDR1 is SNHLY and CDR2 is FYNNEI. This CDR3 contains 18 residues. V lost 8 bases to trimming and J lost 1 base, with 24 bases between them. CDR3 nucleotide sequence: TGTGCCAGCCAAGAGACTTTCACAGGGACGGAAAGCAATCAGCCCCAGCATTTT. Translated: CASQETFTGTESNQPQHF.

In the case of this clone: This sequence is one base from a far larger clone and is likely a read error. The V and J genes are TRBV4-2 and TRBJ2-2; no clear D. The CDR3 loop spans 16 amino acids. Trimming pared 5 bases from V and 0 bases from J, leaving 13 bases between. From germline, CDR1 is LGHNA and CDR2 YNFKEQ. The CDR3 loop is CASSFMNNPNTGELFF. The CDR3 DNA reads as TGTGCCAGCAGCTTTATGAACAACCCGAACACCGGGGAGCTGTTTTTT.

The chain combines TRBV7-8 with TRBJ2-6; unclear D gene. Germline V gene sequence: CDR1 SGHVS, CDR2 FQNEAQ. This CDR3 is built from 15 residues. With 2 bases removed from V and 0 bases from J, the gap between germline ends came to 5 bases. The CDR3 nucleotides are TGTGCCAGCAGCTTACGCCGCTCTGGGGCCAACGTCCTGACTTTC. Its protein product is CASSLRRSGANVLTF.

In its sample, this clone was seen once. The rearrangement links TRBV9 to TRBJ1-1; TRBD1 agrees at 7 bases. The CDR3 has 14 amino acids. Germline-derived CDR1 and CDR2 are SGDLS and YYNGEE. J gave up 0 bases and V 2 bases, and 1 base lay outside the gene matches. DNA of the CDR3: TGTGCCAGCAGCGTTAGGGGGCTGAACACTGAAGCTTTCTTT. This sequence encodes CASSVRGLNTEAFF.

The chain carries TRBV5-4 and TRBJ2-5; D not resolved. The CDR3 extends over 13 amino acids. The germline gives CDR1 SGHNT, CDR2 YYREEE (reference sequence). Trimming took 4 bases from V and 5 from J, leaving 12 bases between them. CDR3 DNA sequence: TGTGCCAGCAGCATACTAACCTCGGAGACCCAGTACTTC. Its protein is CASSILTSETQYF.